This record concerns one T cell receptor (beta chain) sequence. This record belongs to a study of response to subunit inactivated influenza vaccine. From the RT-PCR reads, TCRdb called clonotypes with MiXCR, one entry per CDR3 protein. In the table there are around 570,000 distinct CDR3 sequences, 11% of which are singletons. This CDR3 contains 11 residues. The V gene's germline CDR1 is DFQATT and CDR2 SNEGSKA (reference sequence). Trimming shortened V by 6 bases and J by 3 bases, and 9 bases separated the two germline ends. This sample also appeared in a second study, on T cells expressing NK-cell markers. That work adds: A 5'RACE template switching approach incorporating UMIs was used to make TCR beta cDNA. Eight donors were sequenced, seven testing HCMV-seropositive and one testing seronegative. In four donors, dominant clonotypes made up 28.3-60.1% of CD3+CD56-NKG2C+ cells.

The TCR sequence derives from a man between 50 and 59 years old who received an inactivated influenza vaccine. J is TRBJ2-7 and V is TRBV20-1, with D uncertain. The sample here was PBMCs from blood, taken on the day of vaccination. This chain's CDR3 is CSANGRYEQYF. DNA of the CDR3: TGCAGTGCGAATGGGCGCTACGAGCAGTACTTC.